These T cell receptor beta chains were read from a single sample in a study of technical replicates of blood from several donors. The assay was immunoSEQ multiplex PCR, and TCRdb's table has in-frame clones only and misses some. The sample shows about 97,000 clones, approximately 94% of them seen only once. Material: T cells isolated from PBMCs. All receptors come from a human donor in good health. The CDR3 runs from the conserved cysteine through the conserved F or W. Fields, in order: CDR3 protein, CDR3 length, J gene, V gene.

cdr3_aa: CASSLVGYPSGYTF
cdr3_length: 14
j_call: TRBJ1-2
v_call: TRBV7-9

cdr3_aa: CASSLGEDYGYTF
cdr3_length: 13
j_call: TRBJ1-2
v_call: TRBV5-4

cdr3_aa: CASSITSVLQVGNEQFF
cdr3_length: 17
j_call: TRBJ2-1
v_call: TRBV7-3

cdr3_aa: CASSLTVRNTGELFF
cdr3_length: 15
j_call: TRBJ2-2
v_call: TRBV7-3

cdr3_aa: CASSLMRLEAFF
cdr3_length: 12
j_call: TRBJ1-1
v_call: TRBV7-9

cdr3_aa: CSVEDQSGWYQETQYF
cdr3_length: 16
j_call: TRBJ2-5
v_call: TRBV29-1

cdr3_aa: CASSQGGAYEGYTF
cdr3_length: 14
j_call: TRBJ1-2
v_call: TRBV4-1

cdr3_aa: CASSFAQGAAEKLFF
cdr3_length: 15
j_call: TRBJ1-4
v_call: TRBV28

cdr3_aa: CASSEARRYPQHF
cdr3_length: 13
j_call: TRBJ1-5
v_call: TRBV2

cdr3_aa: CASSQPGQGGETQYF
cdr3_length: 15
j_call: TRBJ2-5
v_call: TRBV4-1

cdr3_aa: CASSQSALGNTIYF
cdr3_length: 14
j_call: TRBJ1-3
v_call: TRBV16

cdr3_aa: CASSFSGSGEQYF
cdr3_length: 13
j_call: TRBJ2-7
v_call: TRBV6-5

cdr3_aa: CASGQLSNQPQHF
cdr3_length: 13
j_call: TRBJ1-5
v_call: TRBV19

cdr3_aa: CASSLQGPDTQYF
cdr3_length: 13
j_call: TRBJ2-3
v_call: TRBV11-3

cdr3_aa: CASSLSSGGYEQYF
cdr3_length: 14
j_call: TRBJ2-7
v_call: TRBV27

cdr3_aa: CASSQPQGREQYF
cdr3_length: 13
j_call: TRBJ2-7
v_call: TRBV14

cdr3_aa: CASRRRNGAQETQYF
cdr3_length: 15
j_call: TRBJ2-5
v_call: TRBV19

cdr3_aa: CASAAGGPPSNEQFF
cdr3_length: 15
j_call: TRBJ2-1
v_call: TRBV5-4

cdr3_aa: CASSVGLGRGMNTEAFF
cdr3_length: 17
j_call: TRBJ1-1
v_call: TRBV9

cdr3_aa: CASNPLDRRETQYF
cdr3_length: 14
j_call: TRBJ2-5
v_call: TRBV5-6

cdr3_aa: CATSRNLAIQYF
cdr3_length: 12
j_call: .
v_call: TRBV15

cdr3_aa: CASSLDGGGGTGELFF
cdr3_length: 16
j_call: TRBJ2-2
v_call: TRBV5-1

cdr3_aa: CASSQVRQDHNQPQHF
cdr3_length: 16
j_call: TRBJ1-5
v_call: TRBV14

cdr3_aa: CASTLGQGRVLNGYTF
cdr3_length: 16
j_call: TRBJ1-2
v_call: TRBV28

cdr3_aa: CSAKQGNGYTF
cdr3_length: 11
j_call: TRBJ1-2
v_call: TRBV20-1

cdr3_aa: CASSHYVTEAFF
cdr3_length: 12
j_call: TRBJ1-1
v_call: TRBV7-9

cdr3_aa: CASSLSRPGTAYEAFF
cdr3_length: 16
j_call: TRBJ1-1
v_call: TRBV27

cdr3_aa: CASSLPGQGLYEQYF
cdr3_length: 15
j_call: TRBJ2-7
v_call: TRBV11-3

cdr3_aa: CAADRGRNTGELFF
cdr3_length: 14
j_call: TRBJ2-2
v_call: TRBV10-3

cdr3_aa: CASSPPGGVYEQYF
cdr3_length: 14
j_call: TRBJ2-7
v_call: TRBV11-2

cdr3_aa: CASSFTSSIDTQYF
cdr3_length: 14
j_call: TRBJ2-3
v_call: TRBV18

cdr3_aa: CASSLVAGGRDTQYF
cdr3_length: 15
j_call: TRBJ2-3
v_call: TRBV5-1

cdr3_aa: CASTIGETQYF
cdr3_length: 11
j_call: TRBJ2-5
v_call: TRBV7-9

cdr3_aa: CASSLGPQGSGNTIYF
cdr3_length: 16
j_call: TRBJ1-3
v_call: TRBV5-1

cdr3_aa: CSVEDQGFNYEQYF
cdr3_length: 14
j_call: TRBJ2-7
v_call: TRBV29-1

cdr3_aa: CASSLAGIGGGYEQYF
cdr3_length: 16
j_call: TRBJ2-7
v_call: TRBV7-9

cdr3_aa: CASKVGLEQFF
cdr3_length: 11
j_call: TRBJ2-1
v_call: TRBV27

cdr3_aa: CASSLVRSSYEQYF
cdr3_length: 14
j_call: TRBJ2-7
v_call: TRBV7-9

cdr3_aa: CASSVRDSEQFF
cdr3_length: 12
j_call: TRBJ2-1
v_call: TRBV9

cdr3_aa: CASSVAGGPGEQYF
cdr3_length: 14
j_call: TRBJ2-7
v_call: TRBV9

cdr3_aa: CASFRDRNTEAFF
cdr3_length: 13
j_call: TRBJ1-1
v_call: TRBV19

cdr3_aa: CASGGEAGYRVYGYTF
cdr3_length: 16
j_call: TRBJ1-2
v_call: TRBV2

cdr3_aa: CASMRGLGNTGELFF
cdr3_length: 15
j_call: TRBJ2-2
v_call: TRBV2

cdr3_aa: CASSFIGGQETQYF
cdr3_length: 14
j_call: TRBJ2-5
v_call: TRBV5-6

cdr3_aa: CASSPNLLYEQYF
cdr3_length: 13
j_call: TRBJ2-7
v_call: TRBV9

cdr3_aa: CASSEDGEVHSPLHF
cdr3_length: 15
j_call: TRBJ1-6
v_call: TRBV2